These T cell receptor beta chains were read from a single sample in a study of T cell repertoires in cytomegalovirus infection. TCRdb re-called the reads with MiXCR, one entry per CDR3 protein. The repertoire holds 150,000 to 200,000 distinct CDR3 sequences, with roughly 27% as singletons. Specimen: PBMCs. The receptors originated from a human donor in good health (CMV status not recorded). Some clones in this sample may be carry-over from other donors' samples. Each CDR3 is given with its conserved first and last residue. The D gene is left open where the match is weak. The size entry is marked missing in some rows and otherwise reads once, few, many or a size class.

abundance: few; d_gene: NA; j_gene: TRBJ1-2; v_gene: TRBV6-1; CDR3nt: TGTGCCAGCAGTGAAGTTGTTGGCAGGAGAGATGGTTACACCTTC; CDR3aa: CASSEVVGRRDGYTF
abundance: NA; d_gene: TRBD2; j_gene: TRBJ2-7; v_gene: TRBV12-3/TRBV12-4; CDR3nt: TGTGCCAGCAGTACCCAAGGCAATAGCGGGGGAAGTCACTGCGAGCAGTACTTC; CDR3aa: CASSTQGNSGGSHCEQYF
abundance: NA; d_gene: NA; j_gene: TRBJ1-1; v_gene: TRBV29-1; CDR3nt: TGCAGTGTTGCGCGAACAGGGCTTGAAGCTTTCTTT; CDR3aa: CSVARTGLEAFF
abundance: few; d_gene: NA; j_gene: TRBJ1-1; v_gene: TRBV9; CDR3nt: TGTGCCAGCAGCGCAGGACAAAACACTGAAGCTTTCTTT; CDR3aa: CASSAGQNTEAFF
abundance: few; d_gene: NA; j_gene: TRBJ2-4; v_gene: TRBV18; CDR3nt: TGTGCCAGCTCACCGGCCGCCGAACAAAATGGGATTCAGTACTTC; CDR3aa: CASSPAAEQNGIQYF
abundance: NA; d_gene: TRBD2; j_gene: TRBJ2-1; v_gene: TRBV19; CDR3nt: TGTGCCAGTATCGCTAGCGGGGGCGACTACAATGAGCAGTTCTTC; CDR3aa: CASIASGGDYNEQFF
abundance: NA; d_gene: NA; j_gene: TRBJ2-1; v_gene: TRBV5-5; CDR3nt: TGTGCCAGCAGCTTTTTGACAGGCTTGAATGAGCAGTTCTTC; CDR3aa: CASSFLTGLNEQFF
abundance: NA; d_gene: NA; j_gene: TRBJ2-3; v_gene: TRBV7-3; CDR3nt: TGTGCCATTAGCTTAAACAGGGACTACCAATTGGACACAGATACGCAGTATTTT; CDR3aa: CAISLNRDYQLDTDTQYF
abundance: many; d_gene: TRBD1; j_gene: TRBJ1-1; v_gene: TRBV7-2; CDR3nt: TGTGCCAGCAGCTTCCGACAGGGACCTTTTGGTGAAGCTTTCTTT; CDR3aa: CASSFRQGPFGEAFF
abundance: NA; d_gene: NA; j_gene: TRBJ1-2; v_gene: TRBV6-2/TRBV6-3; CDR3nt: TGTGCCAGCAGTTACAACGTCGGACCTAACTATGGCTACACCTTC; CDR3aa: CASSYNVGPNYGYTF
abundance: NA; d_gene: NA; j_gene: TRBJ1-6; v_gene: TRBV2; CDR3nt: TGTGCCAGCAGTGAAGAGAGGTGGGCAGGGAACAAGGATTCACCCCTCCACTTT; CDR3aa: CASSEERWAGNKDSPLHF
abundance: NA; d_gene: NA; j_gene: TRBJ2-7; v_gene: TRBV2; CDR3nt: TGTGCCAGCAGTGAAGAACGCGGGGTAAACGAGCAGTACTTC; CDR3aa: CASSEERGVNEQYF
abundance: NA; d_gene: NA; j_gene: TRBJ2-1; v_gene: TRBV4-3; CDR3nt: TGCGCCAGCAGCCAAGATGTGCAGTACAATGAGCAGTTCTTC; CDR3aa: CASSQDVQYNEQFF
abundance: NA; d_gene: NA; j_gene: TRBJ1-1; v_gene: TRBV20-1; CDR3nt: TGCAGTGCTAGGGACATGAACACTGAAGCTTTCTTT; CDR3aa: CSARDMNTEAFF
abundance: NA; d_gene: NA; j_gene: TRBJ2-3; v_gene: TRBV12-5; CDR3nt: TGTGCTAGTGGTCTCAACACAGATACGCAGTATTTT; CDR3aa: CASGLNTDTQYF
abundance: NA; d_gene: NA; j_gene: TRBJ2-1; v_gene: TRBV12-3/TRBV12-4; CDR3nt: TGTGCCAGCAGTTTAGGGGCAGGTCTGAGCAGGTTCTTC; CDR3aa: CASSLGAGLSRFF
abundance: NA; d_gene: NA; j_gene: TRBJ2-1; v_gene: TRBV6-6; CDR3nt: TGTGCCAGCAGTCTTCGGAAAGGGCCCGCGGAGCAGTTCTTC; CDR3aa: CASSLRKGPAEQFF
abundance: few; d_gene: NA; j_gene: TRBJ1-5; v_gene: TRBV6-2/TRBV6-3; CDR3nt: TGTGCCAGCATCTCCCGGGGCGCGATCGGCAATCAGCCCCAGCATTTT; CDR3aa: CASISRGAIGNQPQHF
abundance: NA; d_gene: NA; j_gene: TRBJ1-2; v_gene: TRBV7-6; CDR3nt: TGTGCCAGCAGCCCCCGGGACAACTCTTATGGCTACACCTTC; CDR3aa: CASSPRDNSYGYTF
abundance: few; d_gene: TRBD2; j_gene: TRBJ2-7; v_gene: TRBV2; CDR3nt: TGTGCCAGCAGCCACAACCGCGGGACTAGCGGGGGGACCCCCGCCTACGAGCAGTACTTC; CDR3aa: CASSHNRGTSGGTPAYEQYF
abundance: NA; d_gene: NA; j_gene: TRBJ1-5; v_gene: TRBV4-1; CDR3nt: TGCGCCAGCAGCCAAGAGTCCGCTGGTCAGGAACAGCCCCAGCATTTT; CDR3aa: CASSQESAGQEQPQHF
abundance: NA; d_gene: NA; j_gene: TRBJ2-3; v_gene: TRBV29-1; CDR3nt: TGCAGCGGCAGCTTGGACCCAGATACGCAGTATTTT; CDR3aa: CSGSLDPDTQYF